This T cell receptor (beta chain) was observed in a study of neurological immune-mediated disorders. This clonotype was detected many times. The target antigen is unknown. Unsorted libraries came from 2 million PBMCs stored at -80 °C. The study, taken as a whole, reports: When repertoires were grouped phylogenetically, those of 18 of 34 multiple sclerosis patients fell into one related-CDR3 cluster, a possible signature.

TCRdb used MiXCR to reprocess the 5' RACE reads, holding one entry per CDR3 protein. The table lists about 50,000 distinct CDR3 sequences, about 2% of them singletons. Looked up from germline, CDR1 is SQVTM and CDR2 is ANQGSEA. The CDR3 covers 12 residues. The V gene end was trimmed by 6 bases and the J gene end by 8 bases; junction bases not matched to a gene: 5. Sequenced input: PBMCs. This TCR was sampled from a woman aged 35 to 49 with multiple sclerosis. The rearrangement joins TRBV29-1 to TRBJ2-2, with 8 bases matching TRBD1. DNA for the CDR3: TGCAGCGTGGGCAGGGGGCCGGGGGAGCTGTTTTTT. Encoded protein: CSVGRGPGELFF.